Sequencing of this TCR beta chain was carried out in a study of T cell clonality in common variable immunodeficiency. The method was immunoSEQ multiplex PCR; TCRdb's version includes in-frame clones alone and lacks a portion of them. Listed for the sample are under 40,000 clones, none seen a single time. Turning to this clone: The antigen is not known. The read ends 3 residues before the CDR3 terminus; that terminus is restored from the germline J gene.

V was cut by 1 base and J by 1 base, with 17 bases left in between. Germline V lookup: CDR1 SGHRS, CDR2 YFSETQ. The length of the CDR3 is 17 residues. The study, taken as a whole, reports: Reportedly, TCR beta sequences from common variable immunodeficiency showed fewer deletions and N-nucleotide insertions.

The receptor was isolated from a human donor with common variable immunodeficiency. The source material was peripheral blood mononuclear cells. V is TRBV5-1 and J is TRBJ1-1, with D possibly being TRBD1 (6 bases). Here the CDR3 reads CASSLFRGQGGNTEAFF. Partial CDR3 DNA: TGCGCCAGCAGCTTGTTTCGGGGCCAAGGGGGGAACACTGAA. Looking up the rest from reference TRBV5-1 and TRBJ1-1 gives the full variable domain: KAGVTQTPRYLIKTRGQQVTLSCSPISGHRSVSWYQQTPGQGLQFLFEYFSETQRNKGNFPGRFSGRQFSNSRSEMNVSTLELGDSALYLCASSLFRGQGGNTEAFFGQGTRLTVV.